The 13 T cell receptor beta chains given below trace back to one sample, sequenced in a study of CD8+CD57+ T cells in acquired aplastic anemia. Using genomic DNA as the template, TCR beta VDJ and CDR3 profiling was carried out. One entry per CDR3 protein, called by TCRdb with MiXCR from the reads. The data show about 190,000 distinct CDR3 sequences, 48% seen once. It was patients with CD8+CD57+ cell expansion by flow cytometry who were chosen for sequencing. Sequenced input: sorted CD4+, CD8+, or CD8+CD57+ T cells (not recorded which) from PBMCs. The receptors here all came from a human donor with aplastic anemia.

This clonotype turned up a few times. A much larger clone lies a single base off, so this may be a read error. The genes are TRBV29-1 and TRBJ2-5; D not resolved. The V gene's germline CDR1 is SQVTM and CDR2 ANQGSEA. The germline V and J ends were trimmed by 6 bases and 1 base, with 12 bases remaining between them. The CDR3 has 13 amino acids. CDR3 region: CSVTPVIQETQYF. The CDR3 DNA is TGCAGCGTCACACCCGTGATCCAAGAGACCCAGTACTTC. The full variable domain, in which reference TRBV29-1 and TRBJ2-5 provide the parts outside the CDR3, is SAVISQKPSRDICQRGTSLTIQCQVDSQVTMMFWYRQQPGQSLTLIATANQGSEATYESGFVIDKFPISRPNLTFSTLTVSNMSPEDSSIYLCSVTPVIQETQYFGPGTRLLVL.

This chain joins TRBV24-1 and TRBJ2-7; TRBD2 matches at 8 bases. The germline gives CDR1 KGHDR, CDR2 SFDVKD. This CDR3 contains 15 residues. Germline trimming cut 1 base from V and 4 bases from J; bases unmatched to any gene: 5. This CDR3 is CATSDFGASGYEQYF. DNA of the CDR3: TGTGCCACCAGTGATTTTGGGGCTAGCGGGTACGAGCAGTACTTC.

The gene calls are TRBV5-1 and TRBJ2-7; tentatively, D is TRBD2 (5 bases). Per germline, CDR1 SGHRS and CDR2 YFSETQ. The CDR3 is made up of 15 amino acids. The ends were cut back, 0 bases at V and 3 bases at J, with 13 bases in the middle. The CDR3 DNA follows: TGCGCCAGCAGCTTGGTTCGGACTTTCGACTACGAGCAGTACTTC. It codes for CASSLVRTFDYEQYF.

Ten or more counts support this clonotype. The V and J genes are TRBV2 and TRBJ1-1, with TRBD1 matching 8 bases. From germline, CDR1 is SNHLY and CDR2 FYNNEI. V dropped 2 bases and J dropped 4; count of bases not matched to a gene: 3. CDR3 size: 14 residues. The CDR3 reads CASSERTGFTEAFF. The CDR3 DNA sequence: TGTGCCAGCAGTGAAAGGACAGGGTTCACTGAAGCTTTCTTT.

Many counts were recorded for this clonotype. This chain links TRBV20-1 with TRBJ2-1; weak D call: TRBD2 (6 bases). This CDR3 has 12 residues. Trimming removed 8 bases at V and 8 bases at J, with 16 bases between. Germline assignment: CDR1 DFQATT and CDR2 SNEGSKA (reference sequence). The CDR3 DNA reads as TGCAGTCCCAGGGACTCGGTCGATGAGCAGTTCTTC. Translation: CSPRDSVDEQFF.

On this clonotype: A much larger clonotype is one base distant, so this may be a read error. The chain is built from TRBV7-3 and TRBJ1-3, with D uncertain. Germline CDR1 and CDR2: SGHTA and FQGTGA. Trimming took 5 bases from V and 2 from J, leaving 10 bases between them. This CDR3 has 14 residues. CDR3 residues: CASSRVPPGNTIYF. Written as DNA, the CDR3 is TGTGCCAGCAGCCGAGTACCCCCTGGAAACACCATATATTTT.

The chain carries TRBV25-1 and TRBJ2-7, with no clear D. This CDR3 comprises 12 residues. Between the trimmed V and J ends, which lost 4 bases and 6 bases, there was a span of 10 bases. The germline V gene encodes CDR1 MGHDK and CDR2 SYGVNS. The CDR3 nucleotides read TGTGCCAGCAGTGGTAGCACGGGCGAGCAGTACTTC. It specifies CASSGSTGEQYF.

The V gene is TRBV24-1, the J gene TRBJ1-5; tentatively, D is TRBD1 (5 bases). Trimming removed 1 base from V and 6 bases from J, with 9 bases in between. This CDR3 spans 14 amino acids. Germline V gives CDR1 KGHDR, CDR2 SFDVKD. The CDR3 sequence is CATSDLGVSQPQHF. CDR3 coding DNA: TGTGCCACCAGTGATTTAGGGGTCAGTCAGCCCCAGCATTTT.

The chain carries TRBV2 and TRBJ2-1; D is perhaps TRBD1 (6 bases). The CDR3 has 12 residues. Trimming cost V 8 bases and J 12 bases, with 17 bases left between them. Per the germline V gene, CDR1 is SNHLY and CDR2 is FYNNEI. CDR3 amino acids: CASSRGQIWQFF. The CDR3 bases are TGTGCCAGCTCACGAGGACAGATTTGGCAGTTCTTC.

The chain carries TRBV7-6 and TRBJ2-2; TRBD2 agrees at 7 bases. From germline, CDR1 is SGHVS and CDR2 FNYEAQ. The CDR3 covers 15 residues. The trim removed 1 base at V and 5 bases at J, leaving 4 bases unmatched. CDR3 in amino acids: CASSLGASGTGELFF. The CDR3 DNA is TGTGCCAGCAGCTTAGGGGCTAGCGGTACCGGGGAGCTGTTTTTT.

This CDR3 reads CATSGNGGRADTQYF. CDR3 DNA sequence: TGTGCCACCAGTGGAAACGGGGGAAGAGCAGATACGCAGTATTTT. This chain uses TRBV24-1 with TRBJ2-3; D is possibly TRBD2 (6 bases). This CDR3 contains 15 residues. Trimming stripped 5 bases from V and 4 bases from J, with 15 bases between. Germline-derived CDR1 and CDR2 are KGHDR and SFDVKD.

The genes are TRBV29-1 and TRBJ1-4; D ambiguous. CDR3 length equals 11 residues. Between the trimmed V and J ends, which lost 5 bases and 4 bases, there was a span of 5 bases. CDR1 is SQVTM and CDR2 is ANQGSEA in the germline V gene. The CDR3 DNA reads TGCAGCGTTTTTCGTAATGAAAAACTGTTTTTT. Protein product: CSVFRNEKLFF.

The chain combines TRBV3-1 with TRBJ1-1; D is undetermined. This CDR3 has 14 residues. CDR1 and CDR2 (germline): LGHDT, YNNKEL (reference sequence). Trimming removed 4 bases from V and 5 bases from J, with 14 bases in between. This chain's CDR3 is CASSPYFGRTEAFF. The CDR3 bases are TGTGCCAGCAGCCCATACTTTGGACGGACTGAAGCTTTCTTT.